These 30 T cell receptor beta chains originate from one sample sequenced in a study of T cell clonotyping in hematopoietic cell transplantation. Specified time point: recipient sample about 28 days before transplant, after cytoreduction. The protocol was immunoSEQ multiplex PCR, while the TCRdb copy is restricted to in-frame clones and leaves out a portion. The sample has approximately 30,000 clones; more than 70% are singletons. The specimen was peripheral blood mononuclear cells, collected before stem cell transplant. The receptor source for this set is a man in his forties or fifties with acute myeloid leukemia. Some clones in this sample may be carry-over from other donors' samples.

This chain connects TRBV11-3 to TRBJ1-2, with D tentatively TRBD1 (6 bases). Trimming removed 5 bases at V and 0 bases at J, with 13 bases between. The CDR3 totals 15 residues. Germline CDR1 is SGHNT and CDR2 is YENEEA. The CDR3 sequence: CASSQQGRANYGYTF. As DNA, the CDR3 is TGTGCCAGCAGCCAACAGGGTCGAGCTAACTATGGCTACACCTTC.

The CDR3, as DNA: TGTGCCAGCAGCTTAGAACTAGGTGGGGGCGGTTACACAGATACGCAGTATTTT. This sequence encodes CASSLELGGGGYTDTQYF. The J gene is TRBJ2-3, the V gene TRBV7-2; D perhaps matches TRBD1 (6 bases). Trimming stripped 1 base from V and 2 bases from J, with 19 bases between. The CDR3 runs to 18 residues. Germline V gene lookup returns CDR1 SGHTA and CDR2 FQGNSA.

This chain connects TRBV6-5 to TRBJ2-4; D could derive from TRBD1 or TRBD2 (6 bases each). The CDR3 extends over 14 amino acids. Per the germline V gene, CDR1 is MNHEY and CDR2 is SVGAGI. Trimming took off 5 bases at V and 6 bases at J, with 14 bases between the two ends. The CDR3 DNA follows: TGTGCCAGCAGTCGGGGGACATCAGTAAACATTCAGTACTTC. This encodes CASSRGTSVNIQYF.

The chain's CDR3 is CASSLVAGIQDYEQYF. The CDR3 DNA reads as TGCGCCAGCAGCTTGGTGGCTGGTATTCAGGACTACGAGCAGTACTTC. The chain combines TRBV5-1 with TRBJ2-7; no reliable D call. CDR3 length equals 16 residues. V was trimmed by 0 bases and J by 3 bases, leaving 16 bases between them. CDR1 is SGHRS and CDR2 is YFSETQ in the germline V gene.

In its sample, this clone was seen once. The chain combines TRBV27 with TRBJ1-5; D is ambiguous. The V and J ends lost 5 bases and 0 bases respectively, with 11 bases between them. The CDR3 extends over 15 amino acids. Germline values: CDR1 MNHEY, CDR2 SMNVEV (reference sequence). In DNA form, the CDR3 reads TGTGCCAGCAGTCCTACCGCAAGTAGCAATCAGCCCCAGCATTTT. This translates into CASSPTASSNQPQHF.

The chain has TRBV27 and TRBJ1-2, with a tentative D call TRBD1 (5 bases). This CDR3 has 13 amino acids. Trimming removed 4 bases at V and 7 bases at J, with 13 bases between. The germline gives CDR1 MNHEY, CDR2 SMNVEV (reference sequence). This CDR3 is CASSSSIQAGYTF. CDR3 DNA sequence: TGTGCCAGCAGTTCATCGATACAGGCTGGCTACACCTTC.

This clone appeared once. The chain's CDR3 is CASSFQETQYF. For the CDR3, the DNA is TGCGCCAGCAGCTTCCAAGAGACCCAGTACTTC. The genes are TRBV5-1 and TRBJ2-5; D call uncertain. The CDR3 length is 11 residues. Per the germline V gene, CDR1 is SGHRS and CDR2 is YFSETQ. The ends were cut back, 2 bases at V and 1 base at J, with 0 bases in the middle.

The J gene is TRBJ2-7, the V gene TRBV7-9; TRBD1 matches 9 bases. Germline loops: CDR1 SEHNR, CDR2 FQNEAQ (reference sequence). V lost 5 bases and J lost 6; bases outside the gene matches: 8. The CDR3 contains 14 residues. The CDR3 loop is CASSRTGAKLEQYF. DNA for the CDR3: TGTGCCAGCAGCCGGACAGGGGCTAAACTCGAGCAGTACTTC.

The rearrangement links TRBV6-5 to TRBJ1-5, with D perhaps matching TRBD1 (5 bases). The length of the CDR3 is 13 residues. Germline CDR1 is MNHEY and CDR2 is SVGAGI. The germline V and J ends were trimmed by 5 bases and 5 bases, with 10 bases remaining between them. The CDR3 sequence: CASSPTVDQPQHF. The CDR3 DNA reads TGTGCCAGCAGTCCGACAGTGGATCAGCCCCAGCATTTT.

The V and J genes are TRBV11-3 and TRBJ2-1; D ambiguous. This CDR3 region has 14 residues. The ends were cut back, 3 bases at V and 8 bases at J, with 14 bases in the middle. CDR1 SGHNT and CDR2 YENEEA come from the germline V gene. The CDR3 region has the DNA TGTGCCAGCAGCTTTGCCAGAGGTATTGATGAGCAGTTCTTC. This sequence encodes CASSFARGIDEQFF.

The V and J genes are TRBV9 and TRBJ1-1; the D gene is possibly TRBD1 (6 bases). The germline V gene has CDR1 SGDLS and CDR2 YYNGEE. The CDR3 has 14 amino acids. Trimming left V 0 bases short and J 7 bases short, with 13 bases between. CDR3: CASSVGRGSGEAFF. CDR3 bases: TGTGCCAGCAGCGTAGGAAGGGGGTCGGGTGAAGCTTTCTTT.

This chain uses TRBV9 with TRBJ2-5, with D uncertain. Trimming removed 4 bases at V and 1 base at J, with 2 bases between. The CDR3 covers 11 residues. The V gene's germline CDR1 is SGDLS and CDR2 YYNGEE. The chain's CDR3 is CASSFQETQYF. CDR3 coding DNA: TGTGCCAGCAGCTTCCAAGAGACCCAGTACTTC.

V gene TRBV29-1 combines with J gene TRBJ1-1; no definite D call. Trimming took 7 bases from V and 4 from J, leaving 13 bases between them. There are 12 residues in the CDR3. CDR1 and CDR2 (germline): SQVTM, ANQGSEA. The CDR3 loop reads CSAVAGSTEAFF. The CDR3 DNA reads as TGCAGCGCCGTCGCGGGGTCCACTGAAGCTTTCTTT.

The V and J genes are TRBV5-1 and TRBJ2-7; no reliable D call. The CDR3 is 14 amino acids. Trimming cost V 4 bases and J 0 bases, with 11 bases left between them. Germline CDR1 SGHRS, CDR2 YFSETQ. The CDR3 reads CASSLPAGSYEQYF. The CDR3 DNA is TGCGCCAGCAGCCTTCCCGCCGGCTCCTACGAGCAGTACTTC.

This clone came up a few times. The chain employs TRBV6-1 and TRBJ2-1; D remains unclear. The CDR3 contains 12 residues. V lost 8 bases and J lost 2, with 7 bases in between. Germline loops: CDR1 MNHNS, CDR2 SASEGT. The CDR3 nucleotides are TGTGCCAGCGTGGCGACCTACAATGAGCAGTTCTTC. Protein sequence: CASVATYNEQFF.

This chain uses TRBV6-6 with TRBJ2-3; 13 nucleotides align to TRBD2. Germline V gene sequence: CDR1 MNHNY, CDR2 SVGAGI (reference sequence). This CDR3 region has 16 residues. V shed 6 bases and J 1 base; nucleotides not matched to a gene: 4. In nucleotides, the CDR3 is TGTGCCAGCAGCCCAACTAGCGGGGGGGGCACAGATACGCAGTATTTT. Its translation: CASSPTSGGGTDTQYF.

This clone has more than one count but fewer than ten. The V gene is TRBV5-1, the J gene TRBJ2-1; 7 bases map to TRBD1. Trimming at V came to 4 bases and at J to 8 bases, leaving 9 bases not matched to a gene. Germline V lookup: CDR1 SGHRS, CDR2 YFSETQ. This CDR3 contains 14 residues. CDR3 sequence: CASSLWTGQDEQFF. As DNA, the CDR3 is TGCGCCAGCAGCCTTTGGACAGGCCAGGATGAGCAGTTCTTC.

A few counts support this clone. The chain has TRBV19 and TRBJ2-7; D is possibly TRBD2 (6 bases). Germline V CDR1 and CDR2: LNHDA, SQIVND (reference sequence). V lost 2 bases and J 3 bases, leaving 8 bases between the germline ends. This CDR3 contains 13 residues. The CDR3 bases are TGTGCCAGTAGTATATACGGGGGCTACGAGCAGTACTTC. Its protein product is CASSIYGGYEQYF.

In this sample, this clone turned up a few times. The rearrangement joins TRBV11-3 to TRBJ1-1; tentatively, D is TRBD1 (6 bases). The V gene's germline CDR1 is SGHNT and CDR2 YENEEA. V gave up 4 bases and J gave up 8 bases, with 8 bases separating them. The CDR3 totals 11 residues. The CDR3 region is CASSSGTEAFF. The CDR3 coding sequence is TGTGCCAGCAGCTCCGGGACAGAAGCTTTCTTT. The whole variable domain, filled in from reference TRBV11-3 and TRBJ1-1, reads EAGVVQSPRYKIIEKKQPVAFWCNPISGHNTLYWYLQNLGQGPELLIRYENEEAVDDSQLPKDRFSAERLKGVDSTLKIQPAELGDSAVYLCASSSGTEAFFGQGTRLTVV.

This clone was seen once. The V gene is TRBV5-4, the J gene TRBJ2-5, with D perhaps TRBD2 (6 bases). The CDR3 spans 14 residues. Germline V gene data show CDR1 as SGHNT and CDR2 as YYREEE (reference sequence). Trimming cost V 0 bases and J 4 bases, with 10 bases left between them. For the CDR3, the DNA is TGTGCCAGCAGCTTGGCGGGAGTAGGAGAGACCCAGTACTTC. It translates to CASSLAGVGETQYF. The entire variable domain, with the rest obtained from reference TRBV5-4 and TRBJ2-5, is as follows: ETGVTQSPTHLIKTRGQQVTLRCSSQSGHNTVSWYQQALGQGPQFIFQYYREEENGRGNFPPRFSGLQFPNYSSELNVNALELDDSALYLCASSLAGVGETQYFGPGTRLLVL.

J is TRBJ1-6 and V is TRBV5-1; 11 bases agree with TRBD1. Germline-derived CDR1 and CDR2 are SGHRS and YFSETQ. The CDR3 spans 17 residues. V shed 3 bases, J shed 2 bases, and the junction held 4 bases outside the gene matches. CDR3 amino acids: CASSYGQGATYNSPLHF. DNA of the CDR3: TGCGCCAGCAGCTACGGACAGGGGGCAACCTATAATTCACCCCTCCACTTT.

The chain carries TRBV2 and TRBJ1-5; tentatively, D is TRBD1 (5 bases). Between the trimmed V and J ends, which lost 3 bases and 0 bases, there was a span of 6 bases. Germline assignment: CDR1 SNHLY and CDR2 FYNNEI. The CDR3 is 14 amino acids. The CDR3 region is CASSDGASNQPQHF. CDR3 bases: TGTGCCAGCAGTGACGGGGCTAGCAATCAGCCCCAGCATTTT.

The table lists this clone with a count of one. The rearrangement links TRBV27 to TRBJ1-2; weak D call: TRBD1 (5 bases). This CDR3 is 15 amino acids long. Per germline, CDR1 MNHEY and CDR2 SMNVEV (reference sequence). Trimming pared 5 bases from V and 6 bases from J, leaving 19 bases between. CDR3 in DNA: TGTGCCAGCAGTCGGAAAGGACCGGGACTTGATGGCTACACCTTC. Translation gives CASSRKGPGLDGYTF.

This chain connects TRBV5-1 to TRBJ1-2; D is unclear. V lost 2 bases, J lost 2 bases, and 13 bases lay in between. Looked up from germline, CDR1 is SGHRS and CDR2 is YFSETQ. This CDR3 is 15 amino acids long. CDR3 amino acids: CASSLPHLLNYGYTF. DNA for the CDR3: TGCGCCAGCAGCTTACCCCACCTTCTGAACTATGGCTACACCTTC.

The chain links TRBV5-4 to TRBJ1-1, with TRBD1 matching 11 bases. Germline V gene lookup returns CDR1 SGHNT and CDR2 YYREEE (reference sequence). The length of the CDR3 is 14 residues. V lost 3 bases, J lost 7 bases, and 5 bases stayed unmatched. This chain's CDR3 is CASSWGQGVGEAFF. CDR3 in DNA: TGTGCCAGCAGCTGGGGACAGGGGGTAGGTGAAGCTTTCTTT.

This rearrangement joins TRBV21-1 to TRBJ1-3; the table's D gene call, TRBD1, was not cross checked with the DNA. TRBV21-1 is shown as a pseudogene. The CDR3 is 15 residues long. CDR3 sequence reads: CASSNRTGAGNTIYF. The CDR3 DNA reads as TGTGCCAGCAGCAATAGGACAGGAGCTGGAAACACCATATATTTT.

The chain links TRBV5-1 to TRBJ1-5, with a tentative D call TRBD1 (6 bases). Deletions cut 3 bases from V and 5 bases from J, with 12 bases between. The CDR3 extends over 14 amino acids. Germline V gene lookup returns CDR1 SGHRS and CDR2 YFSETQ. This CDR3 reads CASSWRGGDQPQHF. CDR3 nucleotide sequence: TGCGCCAGCAGCTGGAGGGGGGGGGATCAGCCCCAGCATTTT.

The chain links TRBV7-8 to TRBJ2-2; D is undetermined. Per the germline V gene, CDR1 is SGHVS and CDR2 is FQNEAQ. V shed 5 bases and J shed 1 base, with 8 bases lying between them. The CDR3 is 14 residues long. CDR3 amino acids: CASSARLNTGELFF. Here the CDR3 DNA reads TGTGCCAGCAGCGCTAGATTGAACACCGGGGAGCTGTTTTTT.

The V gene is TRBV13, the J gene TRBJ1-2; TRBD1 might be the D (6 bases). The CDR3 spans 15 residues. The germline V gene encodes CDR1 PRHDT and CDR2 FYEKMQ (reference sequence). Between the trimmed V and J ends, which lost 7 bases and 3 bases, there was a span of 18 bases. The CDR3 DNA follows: TGTGCCAGCACCGAAACAGGGCGGAAAGACTATGGCTACACCTTC. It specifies CASTETGRKDYGYTF.

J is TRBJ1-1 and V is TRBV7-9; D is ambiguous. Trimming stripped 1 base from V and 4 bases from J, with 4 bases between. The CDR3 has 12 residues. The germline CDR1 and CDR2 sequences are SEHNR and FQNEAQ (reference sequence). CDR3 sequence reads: CASSLVRTEAFF. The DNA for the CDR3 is TGTGCCAGCAGCTTAGTCCGCACTGAAGCTTTCTTT.